Listed here are 17 T cell receptor beta chains from one sample, sequenced in a study of prognosis after radiotherapy for stage I lung cancer. Amplicons of TCR beta CDR3 were generated from genomic DNA by two-round multiplex PCR. Gene-specific primers for each TRBV and TRBJ gene drove first-round PCR. MiXCR, applied by TCRdb to the multiplex PCR reads, yields one record per CDR3 protein. The profile shows about 13,000 distinct CDR3 sequences, around 54% of them singletons. The sample in question was PBMCs, obtained before or after stereotactic body radiation therapy (not recorded which). These receptors all stem from a donor over 45 with non-small cell lung cancer.

This clonotype was seen a few times. V and J are TRBV10-3 and TRBJ2-5; possibly TRBD2 for D (7 bases). The CDR3 runs to 13 residues. V shed 9 bases and J shed 3 bases, with 14 bases lying between them. CDR1 and CDR2 (germline): ENHRY, SYGVKD. CDR3 DNA sequence: TGTGCCATAAGGGGGGGAACGGAAGAGACCCAGTACTTC. It translates to CAIRGGTEETQYF.

The J gene is TRBJ2-3, the V gene TRBV6-1; tentatively, D is TRBD1 (6 bases). Trimming stripped 3 bases from V and 6 bases from J, with 13 bases between. Looked up from germline, CDR1 is MNHNS and CDR2 is SASEGT. The length of the CDR3 is 14 residues. The DNA of the CDR3 is TGTGCCAGCAGTGAGGGGGCAGGCGGGGATACGCAGTATTTT. Translation: CASSEGAGGDTQYF.

The V call is TRBV20-1, the J call TRBJ2-1; TRBD2 agrees at 9 bases. V trimming: 6 bases; J trimming: 5 bases; junction bases outside the gene matches: 14. The CDR3 is 16 residues long. Per the germline V gene, CDR1 is DFQATT and CDR2 is SNEGSKA (reference sequence). Written as DNA, the CDR3 is TGCAGTGCGAAGAATTTCCTGACTAGCGGTAACAATGAGCAGTTCTTC. Translated, it gives CSAKNFLTSGNNEQFF.

J is TRBJ2-3 and V is TRBV28, with 10 bases that match TRBD2. V shed 7 bases and J 0 bases; nucleotides not matched to a gene: 10. This CDR3 spans 17 amino acids. In germline, CDR1 is MDHEN, CDR2 SYDVKM. This chain's CDR3 is CASTPGGLARSTDTQYF. Written as DNA, the CDR3 is TGTGCCAGCACCCCGGGGGGACTAGCGCGTAGCACAGATACGCAGTATTTT.

The sample holds many counts of this clonotype. The chain uses TRBV15 and TRBJ2-7; 8 bases line up with TRBD1. The CDR3 loop spans 14 amino acids. Germline-derived CDR1 and CDR2 are LNHNV and YYDKDF (reference sequence). V trimming: 7 bases; J trimming: 3 bases; junction bases outside the gene matches: 8. CDR3 amino acids: CATKDTTGGYEQYF. As DNA, the CDR3 is TGTGCCACCAAAGACACTACAGGGGGCTACGAGCAGTACTTC. The whole variable domain, filled in from reference TRBV15 and TRBJ2-7, reads DAMVIQNPRYQVTQFGKPVTLSCSQTLNHNVMYWYQQKSSQAPKLLFHYYDKDFNNEADTPDNFQSRRPNTSFCFLDIRSPGLGDTAMYLCATKDTTGGYEQYFGPGTRLTVT.

The V gene is TRBV20-1, the J gene TRBJ2-1; D possibly corresponds to TRBD2 (6 bases). The germline V and J ends were trimmed by 2 bases and 0 bases, with 14 bases remaining between them. CDR3 length: 16 amino acids. The germline CDR1 and CDR2 sequences are DFQATT and SNEGSKA (reference sequence). CDR3 sequence: CSARILEGSSYNEQFF. CDR3 sequence (DNA): TGCAGTGCTAGAATCCTGGAGGGGAGCTCCTACAATGAGCAGTTCTTC.

Many counts were recorded for this clonotype. At one end the junction does not follow the germline gene, possibly because of a read error. The CDR3 spells CASSQEGRQETQHF. DNA for the CDR3: TGCGCCAGCAGCCAAGAAGGTCGGCAAGAGACCCAGCACTTC. V usage is TRBV4-1 and J usage is TRBJ2-5; D not certain. Germline V gene sequence: CDR1 MGHRA, CDR2 YSYEKL. CDR3 length: 14 residues.

This clonotype has just one count. V and J are TRBV5-1 and TRBJ1-2; TRBD1 might be the D (6 bases). The length of the CDR3 is 13 residues. Germline V gene sequence: CDR1 SGHRS, CDR2 YFSETQ. Trimming shortened V by 1 base and J by 8 bases, and 12 bases separated the two germline ends. The CDR3 region has the DNA TGCGCCAGCAGCTTGACAGGGCCGGGCGGCTACACCTTC. Encoded protein: CASSLTGPGGYTF.

In the case of this clonotype: A far larger clone is one base from this, pointing to a likely read error. The chain uses TRBV11-3 and TRBJ2-2, with 8 bases fitting TRBD1. Per germline, CDR1 SGHNT and CDR2 YENEEA. This CDR3 has 17 residues. With 5 bases clipped from V and 2 bases from J, the junction kept 10 bases outside the gene matches. CDR3 bases: TGTGCCAGCAGCCAGTTCCCGGACAGGGTTAACACCGGGGAGCTGTTTTTT. Residues: CASSQFPDRVNTGELFF.

A remark on this clonotype: It differs at one base from a far larger clone, so likely a read error. CDR3 protein: CASSWTSAYEQHF. In DNA, the CDR3 is TGTGCCAGCAGTTGGACTAGCGCCTACGAGCAGCACTTC. The rearrangement links TRBV6-2 or TRBV6-3 to TRBJ2-7; 9 nucleotides match TRBD2. The V gene's germline CDR1 is MNHEY and CDR2 SVGEGT. The CDR3 extends over 13 amino acids.

This clonotype was recorded only once. The CDR3 nucleotides read TGTGCCAGTAGTATACAGGATCGAGGGGCCAATGAGCAGTTCTTC. Translating it yields CASSIQDRGANEQFF. The V call is TRBV19, the J call TRBJ2-1; D is tentatively TRBD1 or TRBD2 (5 bases each). This CDR3 is built from 15 residues. Germline V gene data show CDR1 as LNHDA and CDR2 as SQIVND (reference sequence). Trimming took 2 bases from V and 6 from J, leaving 14 bases between them.

This clonotype was observed many times. The CDR3 region is CASSTTGTSGRTYEQFF. In DNA, the CDR3 is TGTGCCAGCAGTACCACCGGGACTAGCGGGAGGACCTATGAGCAGTTCTTC. J is TRBJ2-1 and V is TRBV27; the match to TRBD2 covers 15 bases. Germline CDR1 is MNHEY and CDR2 is SMNVEV (reference sequence). The CDR3 consists of 17 residues. With V trimmed by 5 bases and J by 8 bases, 10 bases remained unmatched.

This clonotype ranks as medium-sized. This rearrangement joins TRBV5-1 to TRBJ2-7, with 11 bases fitting TRBD1. The CDR3 spans 15 residues. Trimming at V came to 0 bases and at J to 9 bases, leaving 8 bases not matched to a gene. Germline CDR1 SGHRS, CDR2 YFSETQ. In DNA, the CDR3 is TGCGCCAGCAGCTTGGATTCCGGACAGGGGGCGTTGCAGTACTTC. This sequence encodes CASSLDSGQGALQYF.

This clonotype was seen ten or more times. V usage is TRBV9 and J usage is TRBJ2-2, with 10 bases matching TRBD1. Germline V gene sequence: CDR1 SGDLS, CDR2 YYNGEE. This CDR3 is built from 16 residues. Trimming at V came to 4 bases and at J to 4 bases, leaving 7 bases not matched to a gene. The CDR3 loop is CASSPRQGASTGELFF. CDR3 DNA sequence: TGTGCCAGCAGCCCCCGACAGGGGGCAAGCACCGGGGAGCTGTTTTTT.

About this clonotype: A read error may account for a junction end that differs from germline. V gene TRBV15 combines with J gene TRBJ2-7; maybe TRBD1 (5 bases). Germline V gives CDR1 LNHNV, CDR2 YYDKDF (reference sequence). The CDR3 runs 14 residues. In DNA, the CDR3 is TGTTCCACCAAAGACACTACAGGTGGCTACGAGCAGTACTTC. Protein: CSTKDTTGGYEQYF.

The chain carries TRBV11-3 and TRBJ2-5; D ambiguous. The J call may be wrong; the DNA end is better matched by TRBJ2-1. CDR3 size: 14 residues. Germline-derived CDR1 and CDR2 are SGHNT and YENEEA. The CDR3 DNA reads as TGTGCCAGCAGCTTAGATCCTGCTAGAGTTGAGCAGTTCTTC. Protein product: CASSLDPARVEQFF.

A note on this clonotype: A far larger clone differs by one base, so this is likely a read error. The rearrangement joins TRBV6-2 or TRBV6-3 to TRBJ2-3, with 7 nucleotides matching TRBD1. In germline, CDR1 is MNHEY, CDR2 SVGEGT. Losses at the gene ends were 5 bases for V and 4 bases for J; bases not matched to a gene: 6. This CDR3 region has 14 residues. The CDR3 spells CASSDGQVADTQYF. CDR3 nucleotide sequence: TGTGCCAGCAGTGACGGACAGGTGGCAGATACGCAGTATTTT.